This T cell receptor (beta chain) was profiled in a study of identical twins. Trimming at V came to 3 bases and at J to 3 bases, leaving 7 bases not matched to a gene. This CDR3 is 15 amino acids long. Germline V gene sequence: CDR1 SGHRS, CDR2 YFSETQ. Via MiXCR, TCRdb re-called the 5' RACE reads, giving one row per CDR3 protein. The sample lists about 520,000 distinct CDR3 sequences, 22% occurring once. These data are also associated with another study on T cells expressing NK-cell markers. As that study records: For a handful of donors, these clonotypes were likewise the leading ones in the CD3+CD56-NKG2C+ fraction.

The chain carries TRBV5-1 and TRBJ2-5, with TRBD2 matching 8 bases. Sequenced material: CD4+ T cells sorted from blood. The receptor was isolated from a woman aged 18 to 35 in good health. The CDR3 DNA reads TGCGCCAGCAGCTCATCCGGGGGGGCCAAAGAGACCCAGTACTTC. This gives the protein CASSSSGGAKETQYF. Looking up the rest from reference TRBV5-1 and TRBJ2-5 gives the full variable domain: KAGVTQTPRYLIKTRGQQVTLSCSPISGHRSVSWYQQTPGQGLQFLFEYFSETQRNKGNFPGRFSGRQFSNSRSEMNVSTLELGDSALYLCASSSSGGAKETQYFGPGTRLLVL.